These 18 T cell receptor beta chains came from one sample sequenced in a study of Ad26.COV2.S vaccination and SARS-CoV-2 variants. Some clones are missing from TCRdb's copy, which holds only in-frame ones; the method was immunoSEQ multiplex PCR. The sample has some 640,000 clones, about 90% seen once; the top ten hold over 1.3%. Treatment of the sample: some 20 received Ad26.COV2.S at low or high dose, single or two shots; 5 received placebo; per-sample allocation not given. Day 63 following the first vaccine or placebo injection was when the samples were taken. The sequences come from peripheral blood, collected in a trial of Ad26.COV2.S vaccine versus placebo. The origin of the receptors is a person between 18 and 65 years old who received the Ad26.COV2.S COVID-19 vaccine or a placebo.

The chain recombines TRBV27 with TRBJ1-4; no firm D call. CDR1 MNHEY and CDR2 SMNVEV come from the germline V gene (reference sequence). The ends were cut back, 2 bases at V and 5 bases at J, with 9 bases in the middle. The CDR3 runs to 14 residues. The CDR3 loop reads CASSLMGLNEKLFF. The DNA for the CDR3 is TGTGCCAGCAGTTTAATGGGGTTAAATGAAAAACTGTTTTTT.

The genes are TRBV18 and TRBJ2-6; D ambiguous. CDR1 and CDR2 from the germline V gene are KGHSH and LQKENI. Between the trimmed V and J ends, which lost 6 bases and 2 bases, there was a span of 17 bases. The CDR3 covers 17 residues. The CDR3 DNA reads as TGTGCCAGCTCCCTGTGGGCAGTAGTTGCTGGGGCCAACGTCCTGACTTTC. Its translation is CASSLWAVVAGANVLTF.

The table lists this clone with a count of one. This chain links TRBV12-3 or TRBV12-4 with TRBJ2-3; D possibly corresponds to TRBD2 (5 bases). This CDR3 contains 12 residues. Trimming cost V 7 bases and J 2 bases, with 7 bases left between them. CDR3 protein: CASTRDTDTQYF. The CDR3 region has the DNA TGTGCCAGCACGAGGGACACAGATACGCAGTATTTT.

This clone was seen only once. J is TRBJ2-5 and V is TRBV3-1 (or the pseudogene TRBV3-2); possible D gene TRBD2, 6 bases. Trimming removed 5 bases at V and 0 bases at J, with 10 bases between. The CDR3 runs to 14 residues. The germline gives CDR1 LGHDT, CDR2 YNNKEL (reference sequence). The CDR3 protein is CASSMDYYQETQYF. In DNA, the CDR3 is TGTGCCAGCAGCATGGACTATTACCAAGAGACCCAGTACTTC.

The chain combines TRBV10-3 with TRBJ1-1; tentative D call: TRBD1 (5 bases). Germline V gene sequence: CDR1 ENHRY, CDR2 SYGVKD. The V gene lost 4 bases and the J gene lost 2 bases, with 8 bases spanning the gap. CDR3 length: 13 residues. CDR3 DNA sequence: TGTGCCATCAGTGTTGACAGTAACACTGAAGCTTTCTTT. It specifies CAISVDSNTEAFF.

The chain combines TRBV3-1 (or the pseudogene TRBV3-2) with TRBJ2-7, with D maybe TRBD1 (6 bases). The CDR3 runs 14 residues. Germline values: CDR1 LGHDT, CDR2 YNNKEL (reference sequence). V lost 0 bases to trimming and J lost 2 bases, with 8 bases between them. The CDR3 DNA sequence: TGTGCCAGCAGCCAAGAAGGGGGACCCTACGAGCAGTACTTC. It is translated as CASSQEGGPYEQYF.

The chain combines TRBV19 with TRBJ2-5; D ambiguous. CDR1 and CDR2 (germline): LNHDA, SQIVND (reference sequence). Trimming took 0 bases from V and 9 from J, leaving 11 bases between them. This CDR3 contains 13 residues. The CDR3 DNA sequence: TGTGCCAGTAGTATAGATTTCTCGAACTCCCAGTACTTC. This sequence encodes CASSIDFSNSQYF.

V and J are TRBV6-5 and TRBJ2-1; a weak D match, TRBD2 (7 bases). Germline values: CDR1 MNHEY, CDR2 SVGAGI. The CDR3 covers 15 residues. Trimming left V 8 bases short and J 8 bases short, with 22 bases between. The CDR3 is CASARLAGGGHEQFF. The CDR3 nucleotides read TGTGCCAGCGCAAGGTTGGCGGGCGGGGGCCATGAGCAGTTCTTC.

About this clone itself: This specimen includes other DNA sequences encoding the same CDR3. In nucleotides, the CDR3 is TGCGCCAGCAGCTTGGACGGTAGCTCCTATAATTCACCCCTCCACTTT. It translates to CASSLDGSSYNSPLHF. The chain combines TRBV5-1 with TRBJ1-6; D is ambiguous. The CDR3 is 16 residues long. Germline values: CDR1 SGHRS, CDR2 YFSETQ. Trimming shortened V by 0 bases and J by 0 bases, and 7 bases separated the two germline ends.

The chain joins TRBV2 to TRBJ1-5, with TRBD1 matching over 7 bases. CDR1 and CDR2 from the germline V gene are SNHLY and FYNNEI. Losses at the gene ends were 3 bases for V and 0 bases for J; bases not matched to a gene: 2. The CDR3 covers 15 residues. CDR3: CASSDGTVSNQPQHF. In DNA, the CDR3 is TGTGCCAGCAGTGATGGGACAGTTAGCAATCAGCCCCAGCATTTT.

The V gene is TRBV2, the J gene TRBJ2-5; tentatively, D is TRBD2 (6 bases). The germline V gene has CDR1 SNHLY and CDR2 FYNNEI. There are 11 residues in the CDR3. Trimming cost V 4 bases and J 13 bases, with 13 bases left between them. The CDR3 nucleotides read TGTGCCAGCAGTGTCGGGGGTCTTGGGTACTTC. Encoded protein: CASSVGGLGYF.

The rearrangement links TRBV19 to TRBJ2-1; a possible D gene is TRBD2 (5 bases). The length of the CDR3 is 16 residues. The germline CDR1 and CDR2 sequences are LNHDA and SQIVND (reference sequence). Trimming pared 3 bases from V and 0 bases from J, leaving 12 bases between. CDR3 amino acids: CASSMASGRSYNEQFF. The CDR3 DNA reads as TGTGCCAGTAGTATGGCGAGCGGCCGCTCCTACAATGAGCAGTTCTTC.

The chain recombines TRBV7-2 with TRBJ2-1, with TRBD2 identical over 7 bases. The trim removed 1 base at V and 6 bases at J, leaving 6 bases unmatched. CDR1 is SGHTA and CDR2 is FQGNSA in the germline V gene. CDR3 length: 15 amino acids. The CDR3 DNA is TGTGCCAGCAGCTTAGGGGGTGGGAGGGTCAATGAGCAGTTCTTC. Its protein is CASSLGGGRVNEQFF.

The genes are TRBV7-9 and TRBJ1-2; D is uncertain. V lost 1 base, J lost 4 bases, and 13 bases lay in between. Germline CDR1 SEHNR, CDR2 FQNEAQ (reference sequence). The CDR3 has 15 residues. This chain's CDR3 is CASSLDRGRAYGYTF. The DNA of the CDR3 is TGTGCCAGCAGCTTAGATCGAGGCAGAGCCTATGGCTACACCTTC.

The rearrangement joins TRBV5-6 to TRBJ1-3; perhaps TRBD1 as D (6 bases). Germline-derived CDR1 and CDR2 are SGHDT and YYEEEE. The V end lost 5 bases, the J end lost 2 bases, and 11 bases lay between the germline ends. This CDR3 is built from 14 residues. CDR3 DNA sequence: TGTGCCAGCAGAAAGGGGGGCACTGGAAACACCATATATTTT. Residues: CASRKGGTGNTIYF. The full variable domain, completed using reference TRBV5-6 and TRBJ1-3, is DAGVTQSPTHLIKTRGQQVTLRCSPKSGHDTVSWYQQALGQGPQFIFQYYEEEERQRGNFPDRFSGHQFPNYSSELNVNALLLGDSALYLCASRKGGTGNTIYFGEGSWLTVV.

In its sample, this clone was seen a few times. This rearrangement joins TRBV7-9 to TRBJ1-6; D perhaps matches TRBD1 (6 bases). The V gene lost 2 bases and the J gene lost 10 bases, with 12 bases spanning the gap. Per germline, CDR1 SEHNR and CDR2 FQNEAQ (reference sequence). This CDR3 contains 14 residues. DNA for the CDR3: TGTGCCAGCAGCTTAAATGGGGGGCAATCACCCCTCCACTTT. It yields the protein CASSLNGGQSPLHF.

The chain recombines TRBV6-5 with TRBJ1-1; TRBD1 matches 7 bases. The CDR3 runs to 14 residues. Losses at the gene ends were 2 bases for V and 3 bases for J; bases not matched to a gene: 3. Germline V gene data show CDR1 as MNHEY and CDR2 as SVGAGI. The CDR3 sequence is CASSYGGTDTEAFF. The CDR3 DNA is TGTGCCAGCAGTTACGGGGGGACAGACACTGAAGCTTTCTTT.

This rearrangement joins TRBV27 to TRBJ2-1; D might be TRBD2 (5 bases). CDR3 size: 14 residues. V lost 3 bases and J 3 bases, leaving 9 bases between the germline ends. CDR1 and CDR2 from the germline V gene are MNHEY and SMNVEV (reference sequence). The CDR3 spells CASSLVGNYNEQFF. In nucleotides, the CDR3 is TGTGCCAGCAGTTTGGTCGGGAACTACAATGAGCAGTTCTTC.